Following are 2 T cell receptor beta chains from one sample sequenced in a study of blood T cell repertoires in COVID-19. Only in-frame clones appear in the TCRdb table, and some are missing; sequencing was by immunoSEQ multiplex PCR. Among 400,000 to 550,000 clones, about 89% were seen once, and the ten largest hold 4.3%. The sequencing sample was made of peripheral blood. The origin of the receptors is a woman aged 25 to 39 with acute or convalescent COVID-19.

The genes are TRBV5-6 and TRBJ2-1; TRBD2 might be the D (6 bases). The length of the CDR3 is 15 residues. Trimming shortened V by 3 bases and J by 6 bases, and 16 bases separated the two germline ends. CDR1 and CDR2 (germline): SGHDT, YYEEEE. The CDR3 region is CASSSLPGEGNEQFF. In DNA form, the CDR3 reads TGTGCCAGCAGCTCCCTCCCGGGGGAAGGCAATGAGCAGTTCTTC.

V gene TRBV28 combines with J gene TRBJ1-2; tentatively, D is TRBD1 (5 bases). From germline, CDR1 is MDHEN and CDR2 SYDVKM. The CDR3 spans 13 residues. The V end lost 10 bases, the J end lost 7 bases, and 19 bases lay between the germline ends. The CDR3 spells CATAWGGGVGYTF. The CDR3 DNA follows: TGTGCCACGGCATGGGGGGGAGGGGTTGGCTACACCTTC.